This T cell receptor (beta chain) emerged from a study of read filtering for tumor transcriptome and immune sequencing. Study overall: Mean patient age was roughly 72 years, range about 45 to 90; approximately 18 male, 11 to 15 female. Study findings and constraints: Approximately 80% of IR-seq clonotypes had one read, totaling about 3.5% of reads; RNA-seq: around 77% and 45%. IR-seq and RNA-seq agreed better without single-read clonotypes.

This clonotype came up many times. Its antigen is as yet unknown. CDR3 length: 12 residues. Germline V gives CDR1 MGHDK, CDR2 SYGVNS. V was shortened by 3 bases and J by 0 bases, with 3 bases between the two germline ends. From approximately 430 ng of RNA, a library with molecular barcoded alpha/delta and beta/gamma adaptors was made. TCRdb redid the calling of the reads with MiXCR, one entry per CDR3 protein. The profile covers more than 55,000 distinct CDR3 sequences, with 20% to 25% appearing a single time and roughly 17% taken by the ten largest. V gene TRBV25-1 combines with J gene TRBJ2-7; no firm D call. The clonotype comes from a donor at least 40 years old with multiple myeloma. What was sequenced was a population of CD138-negative cells sorted from bone marrow. The CDR3 is CASSDSSYEQYF. In DNA, the CDR3 is TGTGCCAGCAGTGATTCCTCCTACGAGCAGTACTTC.